This T cell receptor beta chain was sequenced during a study of beta chain features in type 1 diabetes. The sequenced template was cDNA made from the entire isolated RNA. The repertoire was sequenced with immunoSEQ multiplex PCR; TCRdb's copy has only in-frame clones and lacks some. This table holds around 240,000 clones, roughly two thirds found once. The V and J ends lost 9 bases and 0 bases respectively, with 5 bases between them. The CDR3 is 11 residues long. CDR1 SNHLY and CDR2 FYNNEI come from the germline V gene. What was sequenced was naive CD4+ T cells from blood. J is TRBJ2-5 and V is TRBV2, with D uncertain. The TCR sequence derives from a man between 25 and 39 years old in good health. In nucleotides, the CDR3 is TGTGCCAGTCTGTACCAAGAGACCCAGTACTTC. This translates into CASLYQETQYF. The entire variable domain, with the rest obtained from reference TRBV2 and TRBJ2-5, is as follows: EPEVTQTPSHQVTQMGQEVILRCVPISNHLYFYWYRQILGQKVEFLVSFYNNEISEKSEIFDDQFSVERPDGSNFTLKIRSTKLEDSAMYFCASLYQETQYFGPGTRLLVL.